The next 8 T cell receptor beta chains were all read from a single sample in a study of T cell responses to AZD1222 COVID-19 vaccine. Libraries were prepared by immunoSEQ multiplex PCR; TCRdb keeps only in-frame clonotypes and omits some of them. Of 90,000 to 150,000 clones listed, less than 90% are singletons. The sequences come from peripheral blood, collected on day 0 of AZD1222 vaccination. Receptors were obtained from an adult in good health.

The chain recombines TRBV28 with TRBJ2-7; D gene ambiguous. The V and J ends lost 6 bases and 6 bases respectively, with 15 bases between them. The V gene's germline CDR1 is MDHEN and CDR2 SYDVKM. This CDR3 spans 13 amino acids. The CDR3 is CASRLPGPGEQYF. The DNA for the CDR3 is TGTGCCAGCAGGCTGCCGGGTCCGGGCGAGCAGTACTTC.

The chain employs TRBV1 and TRBJ1-5; the DNA was not used to check the table's D call, TRBD1. TRBV1 is a listed pseudogene. The CDR3 runs 16 residues. The CDR3 nucleotides read TGCACCAGCAGCCTAGGGGCGACAGATAGCAATCAGCCCCAGCATTTT. This translates into CTSSLGATDSNQPQHF.

The rearrangement uses TRBV19 and TRBJ1-5; D is possibly TRBD1 (6 bases). V lost 5 bases, J lost 2 bases, and 16 bases lay in between. CDR1 and CDR2 (germline): LNHDA, SQIVND (reference sequence). The CDR3 is 16 residues long. This CDR3 is CASSAPTGRGNQPQHF. CDR3 nucleotide sequence: TGTGCCAGTAGTGCGCCTACAGGGAGGGGCAATCAGCCCCAGCATTTT.

The chain has TRBV19 and TRBJ1-3; D unclear. V was clipped by 10 bases and J by 1 base, with 14 bases between them. Germline lookup yields CDR1 LNHDA and CDR2 SQIVND (reference sequence). This CDR3 spans 14 amino acids. In nucleotides, the CDR3 is TGTGCCACCGTAGAAACGGGGTCTGGAAACACCATATATTTT. It is translated as CATVETGSGNTIYF.

V usage is TRBV19 and J usage is TRBJ1-2; maybe TRBD1 (5 bases). Trimming stripped 3 bases from V and 2 bases from J, with 13 bases between. The germline CDR1 and CDR2 sequences are LNHDA and SQIVND (reference sequence). The CDR3 covers 15 residues. The CDR3 region is CASSMQGGGNYGYTF. The CDR3 DNA is TGTGCCAGTAGTATGCAGGGCGGCGGGAACTATGGCTACACCTTC.

The CDR3 DNA sequence: TGTGCCAGCAGGGGCCACCACACAGCCCTTTCCTACGAGCAGTACTTC. This gives the protein CASRGHHTALSYEQYF. The V and J genes are TRBV27 and TRBJ2-7; D gene uncertain. The CDR3 is 16 amino acids. V was trimmed by 6 bases and J by 1 base, leaving 19 bases between them. The germline CDR1 and CDR2 sequences are MNHEY and SMNVEV (reference sequence).

The sample holds one count of this clone. The chain recombines TRBV9 with TRBJ1-2; 9 positions match TRBD1. The V gene end was trimmed by 2 bases and the J gene end by 6 bases; junction bases not matched to a gene: 11. From germline, CDR1 is SGDLS and CDR2 YYNGEE. The CDR3 totals 16 residues. This CDR3 is CASSVYSTDRGDGYTF. CDR3 nucleotide sequence: TGTGCCAGCAGCGTTTATAGCACTGACAGGGGGGATGGCTACACCTTC.

As concerns this clone: At one boundary the junction diverges from the germline segment, which might be a read error. The chain carries TRBV6-2 or TRBV6-3 and TRBJ2-7, with 8 bases that match TRBD2. The CDR3 runs to 14 residues. Germline CDR1 is MNHEY and CDR2 is SVGEGT. The CDR3 DNA is TGTGCCAGCACTTACGGGACTAGTGGTCCCGAGCAGTACTTC. As protein: CASTYGTSGPEQYF.